These 14 T cell receptor beta chains share one sample of origin, sequenced in a study of T cell repertoires in cytomegalovirus infection. TCRdb processed the reads anew with MiXCR; each CDR3 protein has one entry. There are about 450,000 distinct CDR3 sequences in the sample; approximately 32% occur only once, and approximately 13% lies in the top ten. The sequenced material came from PBMCs. The receptor set was obtained from a human donor in good health (CMV status not recorded). Some clones in this sample may be carry-over from other donors' samples.

This clonotype has ten or more counts. The chain recombines TRBV25-1 with TRBJ1-5; D might be TRBD1 (5 bases). Looked up from germline, CDR1 is MGHDK and CDR2 is SYGVNS. The CDR3 has 14 residues. Trimming took off 3 bases at V and 2 bases at J, with 8 bases between the two ends. CDR3 in amino acids: CASSEQGGNQPQHF. CDR3 nucleotide sequence: TGTGCCAGCAGTGAGCAGGGCGGCAATCAGCCCCAGCATTTT.

The rearrangement links TRBV29-1 to TRBJ2-1; TRBD1 might be the D (5 bases). In germline, CDR1 is SQVTM, CDR2 ANQGSEA. The CDR3 runs 14 residues. The V gene lost 4 bases and the J gene lost 8 bases, with 18 bases spanning the gap. Here the CDR3 reads CSVGPPRVGDEQFF. CDR3 DNA sequence: TGCAGCGTTGGTCCCCCCCGGGTAGGGGATGAGCAGTTCTTC.

By share of the sample, this clonotype is medium-sized. V usage is TRBV7-8 and J usage is TRBJ1-1, with D perhaps TRBD1 (5 bases). CDR1 and CDR2 (germline): SGHVS, FQNEAQ. Trimming shortened V by 0 bases and J by 1 base, and 12 bases separated the two germline ends. CDR3 size: 16 residues. The CDR3 DNA follows: TGTGCCAGCAGCTTAGCCCTGGGGACCGGGAACACTGAAGCTTTCTTT. It encodes CASSLALGTGNTEAFF. Full variable domain (remainder filled in from reference TRBV7-8 and TRBJ1-1): GAGVSQSPRYKVAKRGQDVALRCDPISGHVSLFWYQQALGQGPEFLTYFQNEAQLDKSGLPSDRFFAERPEGSVSTLKIQRTQQEDSAVYLCASSLALGTGNTEAFFGQGTRLTVV.

This chain uses TRBV20-1 with TRBJ1-1; no firm D call. V was pared by 0 bases and J by 0 bases, with 14 bases between. The CDR3 has 16 residues. Germline V lookup: CDR1 DFQATT, CDR2 SNEGSKA (reference sequence). CDR3: CSARDSARFMNTEAFF. The CDR3 DNA reads as TGCAGTGCTAGAGATAGCGCCCGGTTCATGAACACTGAAGCTTTCTTT.

The J gene is TRBJ1-1, the V gene TRBV4-1, with D uncertain. The ends were cut back, 0 bases at V and 0 bases at J, with 5 bases in the middle. Germline lookup yields CDR1 MGHRA and CDR2 YSYEKL. CDR3 length equals 14 residues. CDR3 DNA sequence: TGCGCCAGCAGCCAAGACTATGTGAACACTGAAGCTTTCTTT. It translates to CASSQDYVNTEAFF.

Only a few counts were recorded for this clonotype. The gene calls are TRBV11-2 and TRBJ2-3, with 11 bases aligning to TRBD2. After removal of 2 bases from V and 5 bases from J, the junction contained 9 bases not matched to a gene. This CDR3 contains 17 residues. Germline V gene data show CDR1 as SGHAT and CDR2 as FQNNGV. The CDR3 sequence is CASSLRASGGPGDTQYF. In nucleotides, the CDR3 is TGTGCCAGCAGCTTAAGGGCTAGCGGGGGGCCTGGAGATACGCAGTATTTT.

A remark on this clonotype: Its ends do not fully match the called genes, so a read error is possible. The chain recombines TRBV6-2 or TRBV6-3 with TRBJ2-2; TRBD1 agrees at 9 bases. Per the germline V gene, CDR1 is MNHEY and CDR2 is SVGEGT. This CDR3 comprises 13 residues. The CDR3 spells CASRTGGTGDLFF. CDR3 sequence (DNA): TGTGCCAGCAGAACAGGGGGCACCGGGGATCTGTTTTTT.

The rearrangement uses TRBV12-3 or TRBV12-4 and TRBJ2-2; 8 bases line up with TRBD1. The length of the CDR3 is 17 residues. The junction had 9 bases not matched to a gene; V was cut back by 2 bases and J by 4 bases. In DNA, the CDR3 is TGTGCCAGCAGTTTATGGGGTGGACAGGGTTTCACCGGGGAGCTGTTTTTT. It is translated as CASSLWGGQGFTGELFF.

Remarks on this clonotype: A single base separates this from a much larger clone, so it may be a read error. The chain recombines TRBV6-5 with TRBJ2-4; D remains unclear. The CDR3 extends over 17 amino acids. From germline, CDR1 is MNHEY and CDR2 SVGAGI. The CDR3 DNA follows: TGTGCCAGCATTTACTCGAGAGGAGCTCTAGCCAAAAACATTCAGTACTTC. Its translation is CASIYSRGALAKNIQYF.

This chain joins TRBV20-1 and TRBJ1-1; no clear D gene. The CDR3 covers 11 residues. CDR1 is DFQATT, CDR2 SNEGSKA, per germline (reference sequence). Between the trimmed V and J ends, which lost 3 bases and 1 base, there was a span of 3 bases. For the CDR3, the DNA is TGCAGTGCTAGTCGGAACACTGAAGCTTTCTTT. This encodes CSASRNTEAFF.

This chain joins TRBV10-2 and TRBJ2-7, with D tentatively TRBD2 (5 bases). The CDR3 consists of 11 residues. Trimming took off 4 bases at V and 9 bases at J, with 10 bases between the two ends. In germline, CDR1 is WSHSY, CDR2 SAAADI. CDR3 nucleotides: TGCGCCAGCAGTGCCGGGGAGATGCAGTACTTC. This translates into CASSAGEMQYF.

This clonotype was recorded only once. This CDR3 fails to terminate in the conserved phenylalanine or tryptophan, so it likely reflects a read error. Because the CDR3's place on the DNA is in doubt, the DNA is left out and the CDR3 is given as listed by TCRdb. The chain employs TRBV7-2 and TRBJ1-5; the D call of TRBD1 is as the table states it, not checked on the DNA. The CDR3 region is 13 residues in length, termini included. CDR1 and CDR2 from the germline V gene are SGHTA and FQGNSA. The CDR3 loop reads CASGQGANQPPHC.

This clonotype was detected once. No conserved phenylalanine or tryptophan is present at the end of the CDR3, so a read error is the likely explanation. The chain couples TRBV7-9 to TRBJ2-7; 10 positions match TRBD2. Losses at the gene ends were 5 bases for V and 5 bases for J; bases not matched to a gene: 9. There are 15 residues in the CDR3. The V gene's germline CDR1 is SEHNR and CDR2 FQNEAQ (reference sequence). CDR3 sequence (DNA): TGTGCCAGCAGCACCAAACTAGCGGGGTCCCACGAGCAGTACTTA. It translates to CASSTKLAGSHEQYL.

This clonotype was counted between two and nine times. V gene TRBV11-2 combines with J gene TRBJ2-7; D is uncertain. V was pared by 5 bases and J by 6 bases, with 14 bases between. Per the germline V gene, CDR1 is SGHAT and CDR2 is FQNNGV. This CDR3 has 13 residues. CDR3 DNA: TGTGCCAGCAGCGCAAACAGCGTAGCCGAGCAGTACTTC. This translates into CASSANSVAEQYF.